This TCR beta chain was profiled in a study of T cells after yellow fever vaccination. This clonotype has just a few counts. TCRdb re-called the 5' RACE reads through MiXCR, storing one row per CDR3 protein. The sample lists hundreds of thousands of distinct CDR3 sequences; roughly 12% were seen once. The CDR3 sequence is 15 residues long. After removal of 3 bases from V and 3 bases from J, the junction contained 6 bases not matched to a gene. The germline gives CDR1 DFQATT, CDR2 SNEGSKA (reference sequence). The source was PBMCs, collected on the day of the yellow fever booster vaccination. This clonotype originated in a man aged 25-40 years who received the YFV17D yellow fever vaccine. The chain is built from TRBV20-1 and TRBJ2-2, with 8 bases aligning to TRBD2. CDR3 amino acids: CSASRSGMYTGELFF. DNA for the CDR3: TGCAGTGCTAGTCGTAGCGGGATGTACACCGGGGAGCTGTTTTTT.